The 11 T cell receptor beta chains below come from one sample, sequenced in a study of blood T cell repertoires in COVID-19 (dated by TCRdb to 2018 to 2021). Library preparation used the immunoSEQ multiplex PCR assay. TCRdb took over this immuneACCESS table, retaining in-frame rearrangements with V and J assigned. Such tables are incomplete; in checked studies, under half of the missing clones stem from an unresolved V gene, and the remainder is unexplained. In this sample the table shows some 64,000 clones, around 80% of which occur a single time. The biggest ten clones account for less than 6% of the sample. Sequencing input: peripheral blood. The receptor source for this set is a human donor in a cohort sampled during active COVID-19.

V is TRBV19 and J is TRBJ1-3; 7 bases align to TRBD1. This CDR3 comprises 12 residues. Germline V lookup: CDR1 LNHDA, CDR2 SQIVND (reference sequence). Trimming took 9 bases from V and 5 from J; bases not matched to a gene: 4. CDR3 in amino acids: CASGTARNTIYF. As DNA, the CDR3 is TGTGCCAGCGGGACAGCCCGAAACACCATATATTTT. The variable domain in full, with the rest retrieved from reference TRBV19 and TRBJ1-3, is DGGITQSPKYLFRKEGQNVTLSCEQNLNHDAMYWYRQDPGQGLRLIYYSQIVNDFQKGDIAEGYSVSREKKESFPLTVTSAQKNPTAFYLCASGTARNTIYFGEGSWLTVV.

The CDR3: CASNNPGMGSFYGYTF. The CDR3 DNA reads TGTGCCAGCAACAACCCGGGGATGGGATCCTTCTATGGCTACACCTTC. The gene calls are TRBV5-6 and TRBJ1-2; D is ambiguous. The CDR3 runs to 16 residues. V was shortened by 6 bases and J by 4 bases, with 22 bases between the two germline ends. CDR1 SGHDT and CDR2 YYEEEE come from the germline V gene.

This clone was picked up one time. The chain joins TRBV7-9 to TRBJ1-2; D remains ambiguous. The CDR3 is made up of 14 amino acids. Trimming took off 0 bases at V and 4 bases at J, with 9 bases between the two ends. Germline loops: CDR1 SEHNR, CDR2 FQNEAQ (reference sequence). The CDR3 is CASSLASAVYGYTF. CDR3 sequence (DNA): TGTGCCAGCAGCTTAGCATCGGCGGTCTATGGCTACACCTTC.

The J gene is TRBJ2-2, the V gene TRBV27; tentatively, D is TRBD1 (6 bases). CDR3 length: 15 amino acids. The V end was cut by 7 bases, the J end by 4 bases, with 16 bases between. CDR1 is MNHEY, CDR2 SMNVEV, per germline (reference sequence). CDR3 amino acids: CASKLAPGVTGELFF. CDR3 sequence (DNA): TGTGCCAGCAAACTCGCACCAGGGGTCACCGGGGAGCTGTTTTTT.

This chain connects TRBV6-6 to TRBJ2-5; 8 nucleotides align to TRBD1. Germline trimming cut 5 bases from V and 5 bases from J; bases unmatched to any gene: 13. The CDR3 spans 16 residues. Germline V gene data show CDR1 as MNHNY and CDR2 as SVGAGI (reference sequence). The CDR3, as DNA: TGTGCCAGCAGTACTACCCAGGGGGCAGGGCGGGAGACCCAGTACTTC. Its protein is CASSTTQGAGRETQYF.

This clone has just one count. This sequence joins TRBV5-1 and TRBJ2-5; the D gene is possibly TRBD1 (5 bases). Trimming took 0 bases from V and 4 from J, leaving 16 bases between them. CDR1 and CDR2 from the germline V gene are SGHRS and YFSETQ. The CDR3 is made up of 16 amino acids. The CDR3 nucleotides read TGCGCCAGCAGCTTGGGATCAGGGCATCCTCCAGAGACCCAGTACTTC. Translated: CASSLGSGHPPETQYF.

This clone was seen once. This chain joins TRBV18 and TRBJ2-6, with D perhaps TRBD1 (5 bases). Trimming took off 3 bases at V and 2 bases at J, with 8 bases between the two ends. In germline, CDR1 is KGHSH, CDR2 LQKENI. The CDR3 spans 15 residues. CDR3 sequence (DNA): TGTGCCAGCTCACCCGAGACAGCTGGGGCCAACGTCCTGACTTTC. Its translation is CASSPETAGANVLTF. The full variable domain, with the rest looked up from reference TRBV18 and TRBJ2-6, is NAGVMQNPRHLVRRRGQEARLRCSPMKGHSHVYWYRQLPEEGLKFMVYLQKENIIDESGMPKERFSAEFPKEGPSILRIQQVVRGDSAAYFCASSPETAGANVLTFGAGSRLTVL.

The V and J genes are TRBV27 and TRBJ2-5; TRBD1 matches at 9 bases. The CDR3 sequence is 17 residues long. Germline trimming cut 2 bases from V and 0 bases from J; bases unmatched to any gene: 7. Germline assignment: CDR1 MNHEY and CDR2 SMNVEV (reference sequence). DNA of the CDR3: TGTGCCAGCAGTTTAATCGGGACAGGGATGTACCAAGAGACCCAGTACTTC. Its protein product is CASSLIGTGMYQETQYF.

The V call is TRBV5-1, the J call TRBJ1-2; TRBD1 might be the D (5 bases). Trimming left V 4 bases short and J 2 bases short, with 9 bases between. The CDR3 spans 13 residues. Looked up from germline, CDR1 is SGHRS and CDR2 is YFSETQ. The CDR3 nucleotides read TGCGCCAGCAGCCCGGAGGGGAACTATGGCTACACCTTC. Protein sequence: CASSPEGNYGYTF.

The CDR3 region is CASSQGTEGYEQYF. The CDR3 nucleotides are TGTGCCAGCAGCCAAGGGACGGAGGGATACGAGCAGTACTTC. This chain links TRBV3-1 (or the pseudogene TRBV3-2) with TRBJ2-7, with D possibly matching TRBD2 (6 bases). This CDR3 is 14 amino acids long. Trimming took 1 base from V and 4 from J, leaving 11 bases between them. Germline CDR1 LGHDT, CDR2 YNNKEL (reference sequence).

The J gene is TRBJ2-5, the V gene TRBV21-1; the tabulated D call, TRBD2, remains unverified against the DNA. TRBV21-1 is a pseudogene. This CDR3 spans 17 amino acids. CDR3 sequence (DNA): TGTGCCAGCAGCAAAGGGGGCCACAAACCTAGCGGGGAGACCCAGTACTTC. Its translation: CASSKGGHKPSGETQYF.